Below, 19 T cell receptor beta chains from the same sample are listed, as sequenced in a study of T cell changes during pregnancy in multiple sclerosis. Clones were read by immunoSEQ multiplex PCR, and TCRdb kept only the in-frame ones, dropping some. This sample has 11,000 or so clones, with 85% to 95% found just once. This material consisted of CD4+ T cells from peripheral blood mononuclear cells, taken before pregnancy. These receptors were collected from a female donor with multiple sclerosis, enrolled in a pregnancy study.

This chain connects TRBV5-5 to TRBJ2-5, with D possibly being TRBD1 (6 bases). This CDR3 has 15 amino acids. Germline V gives CDR1 SGHKS, CDR2 YYEKEE (reference sequence). Trimming removed 5 bases at V and 3 bases at J, with 17 bases between. The CDR3 loop is CASRFSRGREETQYF. The DNA of the CDR3 is TGTGCCAGCAGATTCTCCAGGGGACGCGAAGAGACCCAGTACTTC.

The chain employs TRBV19 and TRBJ1-2; 9 positions agree with TRBD1. The V gene end was trimmed by 5 bases and the J gene end by 6 bases; junction bases not matched to a gene: 4. The CDR3 contains 13 residues. Germline CDR1 LNHDA, CDR2 SQIVND (reference sequence). The CDR3 nucleotides read TGTGCCAGTAGTGTGACAGGGGGGGATGGCTACACCTTC. This codes for CASSVTGGDGYTF.

V gene TRBV12-5 combines with J gene TRBJ2-2; the match to TRBD1 covers 10 bases. The V and J ends lost 7 bases and 0 bases, in that order; junction bases with no gene match: 8. In germline, CDR1 is LGHNT, CDR2 FRNRAP. This CDR3 spans 17 amino acids. CDR3 coding DNA: TGTGCTAGTGCCTGGGACAGGGGAGGATCGAACACCGGGGAGCTGTTTTTT. Protein product: CASAWDRGGSNTGELFF.

V gene TRBV5-4 combines with J gene TRBJ1-1; D gene unclear. V shed 4 bases and J shed 1 base, with 8 bases lying between them. Germline-derived CDR1 and CDR2 are SGHNT and YYREEE (reference sequence). The CDR3 runs to 13 residues. The DNA for the CDR3 is TGTGCCAGCAGCACACCCTCGAACACTGAAGCTTTCTTT. The encoded protein is CASSTPSNTEAFF. Drawing the rest from reference TRBV5-4 and TRBJ1-1, the complete variable domain is ETGVTQSPTHLIKTRGQQVTLRCSSQSGHNTVSWYQQALGQGPQFIFQYYREEENGRGNFPPRFSGLQFPNYSSELNVNALELDDSALYLCASSTPSNTEAFFGQGTRLTVV.

This chain links TRBV7-8 with TRBJ2-1; D is perhaps TRBD2 (7 bases). This CDR3 has 14 residues. Trimming removed 0 bases at V and 9 bases at J, with 12 bases between. The germline gives CDR1 SGHVS, CDR2 FQNEAQ. CDR3 nucleotides: TGTGCCAGCAGCTTAGCGAGGGGGGGCCGTGAGCAGTTCTTC. This encodes CASSLARGGREQFF.

The V gene is TRBV19, the J gene TRBJ2-1; 11 nucleotides line up with TRBD2. The germline gives CDR1 LNHDA, CDR2 SQIVND (reference sequence). V lost 7 bases, J lost 4 bases, and 18 bases stayed unmatched. This CDR3 comprises 19 residues. The DNA for the CDR3 is TGTGCCAGTAAGGCTAGCGGGGGGCCCGGCCCCCTCCCATACAATGAGCAGTTCTTC. This sequence encodes CASKASGGPGPLPYNEQFF.

This clone was picked up one time. The rearrangement joins TRBV10-3 to TRBJ1-2; tentative D call: TRBD1 (5 bases). This CDR3 contains 12 residues. Per germline, CDR1 ENHRY and CDR2 SYGVKD. V was pared by 7 bases and J by 3 bases, with 9 bases between. The DNA of the CDR3 is TGTGCCATCAAAACAGGAGACTATGGCTACACCTTC. Encoded protein: CAIKTGDYGYTF.

This clone was seen a single time. The V gene is TRBV9, the J gene TRBJ2-5, with D perhaps TRBD1 (6 bases). V lost 8 bases and J 4 bases, leaving 24 bases between the germline ends. The CDR3 covers 16 residues. CDR1 SGDLS and CDR2 YYNGEE come from the germline V gene. CDR3 sequence: CARESKQGGIRETQYF. The CDR3 DNA is TGTGCCAGAGAGAGTAAACAGGGTGGGATTCGAGAGACCCAGTACTTC. Drawing the rest from reference TRBV9 and TRBJ2-5, the complete variable domain is DSGVTQTPKHLITATGQRVTLRCSPRSGDLSVYWYQQSLDQGLQFLIQYYNGEERAKGNILERFSAQQFPDLHSELNLSSLELGDSALYFCARESKQGGIRETQYFGPGTRLLVL.

The CDR3 reads CASSFGQGADTDTQYF. The CDR3 DNA reads as TGTGCCAGCAGCTTCGGACAGGGGGCGGACACAGATACGCAGTATTTT. The gene calls are TRBV5-6 and TRBJ2-3, with 11 bases fitting TRBD1. The V gene's germline CDR1 is SGHDT and CDR2 YYEEEE. This CDR3 has 16 amino acids. The V gene end was trimmed by 2 bases and the J gene end by 2 bases; junction bases not matched to a gene: 4.

V gene TRBV7-9 combines with J gene TRBJ2-5; D unresolved. The V and J ends lost 5 bases and 5 bases respectively, with 12 bases between them. Germline CDR1 SEHNR, CDR2 FQNEAQ (reference sequence). CDR3 size: 13 residues. The CDR3 DNA sequence: TGTGCCAGCAGCGCTGGTAGCTGGGAGACCCAGTACTTC. Translation: CASSAGSWETQYF.

This sequence joins TRBV6-6 and TRBJ2-1; a weak D match, TRBD1 (6 bases). CDR1 and CDR2 from the germline V gene are MNHNY and SVGAGI (reference sequence). The CDR3 covers 13 residues. Between the trimmed V and J ends, which lost 0 bases and 10 bases, there was a span of 10 bases. The CDR3 protein is CASSYSGGSEQFF. CDR3 sequence (DNA): TGTGCCAGCAGTTACTCTGGGGGCAGCGAGCAGTTCTTC.

The CDR3 sequence: CASSSNRGSYNEQFF. CDR3 nucleotide sequence: TGTGCCAGCAGCTCGAACAGGGGATCCTACAATGAGCAGTTCTTC. The chain combines TRBV11-3 with TRBJ2-1; 7 bases match TRBD1. V shed 4 bases, J shed 1 base, and the junction held 4 bases outside the gene matches. CDR1 and CDR2 (germline): SGHNT, YENEEA. This CDR3 region has 15 residues.

V gene TRBV6-4 combines with J gene TRBJ2-3, with 12 nucleotides matching TRBD2. The CDR3 spans 15 residues. After removal of 5 bases from V and 4 bases from J, the junction contained 4 bases not matched to a gene. Germline V gene data show CDR1 as MRHNA and CDR2 as SNTAGT. The CDR3 loop is CASSTLAGGPDTQYF. The DNA of the CDR3 is TGTGCCAGCAGTACTCTAGCGGGGGGGCCAGATACGCAGTATTTT.

The V gene is TRBV19, the J gene TRBJ2-3; 11 nucleotides agree with TRBD2. This CDR3 has 16 residues. With 5 bases clipped from V and 2 bases from J, the junction kept 6 bases outside the gene matches. Per the germline V gene, CDR1 is LNHDA and CDR2 is SQIVND (reference sequence). CDR3 region: CASSLGTSGHTDTQYF. Written as DNA, the CDR3 is TGTGCCAGTAGTCTCGGGACTAGCGGCCACACAGATACGCAGTATTTT.

J is TRBJ1-1 and V is TRBV6-5; 8 bases agree with TRBD1. There are 15 residues in the CDR3. Trimming at V came to 7 bases and at J to 3 bases, leaving 10 bases not matched to a gene. CDR1 and CDR2 from the germline V gene are MNHEY and SVGAGI. The CDR3 DNA reads TGTGCCAGCACGCGGGTCAACAGGGGGTACACTGAAGCTTTCTTT. It specifies CASTRVNRGYTEAFF.

This chain uses TRBV7-8 with TRBJ2-7; 8 bases align to TRBD1. V lost 1 base and J lost 0; bases outside the gene matches: 11. The CDR3 is 18 residues long. Germline loops: CDR1 SGHVS, CDR2 FQNEAQ. The CDR3: CASSLESPTGVGSYEQYF. The CDR3 nucleotides are TGTGCCAGCAGCTTAGAATCCCCGACAGGGGTGGGCTCCTACGAGCAGTACTTC.

In its sample, this clone was seen once. In nucleotides, the CDR3 is TGTGCCAGCAGCTTGTTGGGGGGGGAGATTTACGAGCAGTACTTC. It specifies CASSLLGGEIYEQYF. V gene TRBV9 combines with J gene TRBJ2-7; TRBD2 matches 7 bases. V shed 4 bases, J shed 4 bases, and the junction held 11 bases outside the gene matches. The length of the CDR3 is 15 residues. Looked up from germline, CDR1 is SGDLS and CDR2 is YYNGEE.

The V and J genes are TRBV7-8 and TRBJ2-7, with 7 bases lining up with TRBD1. Per the germline V gene, CDR1 is SGHVS and CDR2 is FQNEAQ. CDR3 length equals 18 residues. V trimming: 5 bases; J trimming: 7 bases; junction bases outside the gene matches: 23. For the CDR3, the DNA is TGTGCCAGCAGCCCCCCCGCGACGACAGGGAAGGTAGCAGAAGAGCAGTACTTC. This codes for CASSPPATTGKVAEEQYF.

The rearrangement uses TRBV5-1 and TRBJ2-7; weak D call: TRBD2 (5 bases). Germline V lookup: CDR1 SGHRS, CDR2 YFSETQ. V gave up 4 bases and J gave up 3 bases, with 23 bases separating them. The CDR3 is made up of 17 amino acids. This chain's CDR3 is CASSLRLFGEADYEQYF. The DNA of the CDR3 is TGCGCCAGCAGCCTCCGCTTGTTCGGGGAAGCGGACTACGAGCAGTACTTC.